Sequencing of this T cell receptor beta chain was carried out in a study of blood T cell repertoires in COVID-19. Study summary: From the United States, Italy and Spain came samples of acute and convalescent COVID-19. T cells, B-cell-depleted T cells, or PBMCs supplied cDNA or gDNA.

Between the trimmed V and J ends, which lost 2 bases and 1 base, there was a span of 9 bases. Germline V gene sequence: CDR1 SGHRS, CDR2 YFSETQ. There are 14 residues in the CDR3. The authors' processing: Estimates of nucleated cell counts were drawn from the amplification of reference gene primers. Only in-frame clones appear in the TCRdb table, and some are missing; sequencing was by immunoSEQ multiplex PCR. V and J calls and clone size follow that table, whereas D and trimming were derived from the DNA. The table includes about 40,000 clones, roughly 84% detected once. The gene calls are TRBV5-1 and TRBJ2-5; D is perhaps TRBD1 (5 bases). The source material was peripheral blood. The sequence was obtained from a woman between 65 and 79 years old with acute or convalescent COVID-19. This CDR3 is CASSFRQIQETQYF. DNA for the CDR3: TGCGCCAGCAGCTTTAGACAGATCCAAGAGACCCAGTACTTC. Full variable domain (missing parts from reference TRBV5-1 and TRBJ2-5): KAGVTQTPRYLIKTRGQQVTLSCSPISGHRSVSWYQQTPGQGLQFLFEYFSETQRNKGNFPGRFSGRQFSNSRSEMNVSTLELGDSALYLCASSFRQIQETQYFGPGTRLLVL.